The source of this TCR beta chain is a study of cytomegalovirus exposure and HLA in healthy donors. The study, taken as a whole, reports: Earlier results showed most TCR beta V segments being productive about 87% or about 30% of the time. V- and J-gene trimming of TCR beta was linked (in a later analysis) to a missense DCLRE1C variant. HLA alleles were associated with some 17,000 TCR beta sequences in a later analysis at 0.05 false discovery rate.

Per germline, CDR1 MNHEY and CDR2 SVGAGI. CDR3 length: 15 residues. V was pared by 6 bases and J by 3 bases, with 14 bases between. Primers included in the PCR were 60 Vbeta and 13 Jbeta primers. Profiling relied on immunoSEQ multiplex PCR, and the TCRdb table lists in-frame clones only, not all of them. The top ten hold 11% to 15% of the sample, which has 180,000 or so clones, 75% to 80% seen once. With regard to this clone: Antigen unknown.

The source of this sequence is a man aged 45-60 years in good health and CMV-seropositive. The chain uses TRBV6-5 and TRBJ2-2, with a possible D match to TRBD1 (5 bases). Sequences were obtained from PBMCs. As DNA, the CDR3 is TGTGCCAGCAGGCCAGGGTATTCGGACACCGGGGAGCTGTTTTTT. Its translation is CASRPGYSDTGELFF.